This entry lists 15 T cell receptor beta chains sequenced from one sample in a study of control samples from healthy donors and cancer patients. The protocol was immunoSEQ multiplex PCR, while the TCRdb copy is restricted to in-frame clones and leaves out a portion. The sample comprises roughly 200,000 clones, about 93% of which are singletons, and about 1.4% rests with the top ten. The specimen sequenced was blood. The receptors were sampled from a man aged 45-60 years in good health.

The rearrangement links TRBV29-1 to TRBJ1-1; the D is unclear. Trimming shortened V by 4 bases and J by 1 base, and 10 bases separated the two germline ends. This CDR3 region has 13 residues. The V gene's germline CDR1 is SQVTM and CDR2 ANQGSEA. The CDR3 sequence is CSVVSSGNTEAFF. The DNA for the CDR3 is TGCAGCGTTGTGAGTTCGGGGAACACTGAAGCTTTCTTT.

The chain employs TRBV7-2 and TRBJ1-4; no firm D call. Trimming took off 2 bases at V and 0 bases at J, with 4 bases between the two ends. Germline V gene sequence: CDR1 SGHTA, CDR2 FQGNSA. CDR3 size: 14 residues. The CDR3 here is CASSLTTTNEKLFF. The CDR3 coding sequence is TGTGCCAGCAGCTTAACCACAACTAATGAAAAACTGTTTTTT.

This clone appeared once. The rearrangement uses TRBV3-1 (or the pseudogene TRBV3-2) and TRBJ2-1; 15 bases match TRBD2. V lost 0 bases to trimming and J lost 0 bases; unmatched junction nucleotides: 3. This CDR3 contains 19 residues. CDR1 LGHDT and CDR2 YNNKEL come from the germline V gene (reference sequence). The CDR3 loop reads CASSQEGLAGGSSYNEQFF. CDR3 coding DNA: TGTGCCAGCAGCCAAGAGGGACTAGCGGGGGGTTCCTCCTACAATGAGCAGTTCTTC.

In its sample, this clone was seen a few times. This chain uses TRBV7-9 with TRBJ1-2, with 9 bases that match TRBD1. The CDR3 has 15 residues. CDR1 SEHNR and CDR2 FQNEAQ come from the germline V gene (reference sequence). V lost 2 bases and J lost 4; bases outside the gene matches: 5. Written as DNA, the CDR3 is TGTGCCAGCAGCTTACACGGGACAGGGACCTATGGCTACACCTTC. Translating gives CASSLHGTGTYGYTF.

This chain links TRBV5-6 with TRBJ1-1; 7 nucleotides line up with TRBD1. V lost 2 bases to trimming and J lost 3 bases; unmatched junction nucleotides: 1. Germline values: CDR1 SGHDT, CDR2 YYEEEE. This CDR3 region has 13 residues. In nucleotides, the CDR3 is TGTGCCAGCAGCTTTCAGGGGGACACTGAAGCTTTCTTT. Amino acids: CASSFQGDTEAFF.

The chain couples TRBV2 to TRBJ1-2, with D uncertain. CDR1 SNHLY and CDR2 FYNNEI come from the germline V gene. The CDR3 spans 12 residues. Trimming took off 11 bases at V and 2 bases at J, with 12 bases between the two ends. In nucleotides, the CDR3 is TGTGCCTTAAATGGGTTGAACTATGGCTACACCTTC. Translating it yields CALNGLNYGYTF.

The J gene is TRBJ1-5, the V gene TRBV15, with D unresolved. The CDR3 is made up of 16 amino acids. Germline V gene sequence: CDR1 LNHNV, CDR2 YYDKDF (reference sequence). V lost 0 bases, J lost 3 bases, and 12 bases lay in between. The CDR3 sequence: CATSREGEVPNQPQHF. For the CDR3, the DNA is TGTGCCACCAGCAGAGAAGGTGAAGTCCCCAATCAGCCCCAGCATTTT.

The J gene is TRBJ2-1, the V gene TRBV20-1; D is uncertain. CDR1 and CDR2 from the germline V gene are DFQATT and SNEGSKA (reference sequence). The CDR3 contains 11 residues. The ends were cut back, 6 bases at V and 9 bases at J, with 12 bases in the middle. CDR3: CSAIDNGEQFF. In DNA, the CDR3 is TGCAGTGCGATAGACAACGGTGAGCAGTTCTTC.

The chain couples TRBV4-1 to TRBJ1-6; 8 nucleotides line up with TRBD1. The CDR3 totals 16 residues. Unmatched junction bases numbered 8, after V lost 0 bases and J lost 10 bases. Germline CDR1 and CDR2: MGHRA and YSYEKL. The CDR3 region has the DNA TGCGCCAGCAGCCAAGATAGAACAGGGGGATCCTCACCCCTCCACTTT. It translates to CASSQDRTGGSSPLHF.

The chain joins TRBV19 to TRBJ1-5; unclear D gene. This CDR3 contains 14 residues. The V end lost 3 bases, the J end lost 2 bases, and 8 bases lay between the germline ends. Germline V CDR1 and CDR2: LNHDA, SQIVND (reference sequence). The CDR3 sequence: CASSMAAGNQPQHF. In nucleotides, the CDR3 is TGTGCCAGTAGTATGGCTGCGGGCAATCAGCCCCAGCATTTT.

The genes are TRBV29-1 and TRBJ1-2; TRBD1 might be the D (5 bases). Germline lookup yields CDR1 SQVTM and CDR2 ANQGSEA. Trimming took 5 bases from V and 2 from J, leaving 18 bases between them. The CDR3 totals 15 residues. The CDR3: CSVQGPFLGNYGYTF. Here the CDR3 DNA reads TGCAGCGTTCAGGGCCCTTTTCTGGGAAACTATGGCTACACCTTC.

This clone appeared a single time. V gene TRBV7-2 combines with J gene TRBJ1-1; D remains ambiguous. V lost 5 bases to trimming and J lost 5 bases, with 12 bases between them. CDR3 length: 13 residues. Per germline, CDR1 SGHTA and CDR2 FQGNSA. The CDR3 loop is CASSLTWRTEAFF. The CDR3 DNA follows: TGTGCCAGCAGCCTAACTTGGAGGACTGAAGCTTTCTTT. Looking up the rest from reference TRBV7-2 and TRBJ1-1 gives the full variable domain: GAGVSQSPSNKVTEKGKDVELRCDPISGHTALYWYRQSLGQGLEFLIYFQGNSAPDKSGLPSDRFSAERTGGSVSTLTIQRTQQEDSAVYLCASSLTWRTEAFFGQGTRLTVV.

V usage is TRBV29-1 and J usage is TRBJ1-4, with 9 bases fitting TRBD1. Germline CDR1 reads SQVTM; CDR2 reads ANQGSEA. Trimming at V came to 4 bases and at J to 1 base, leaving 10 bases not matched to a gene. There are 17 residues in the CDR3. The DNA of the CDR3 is TGCAGCGTTGTAGTCCGGGGGACAGGGAAAACTAATGAAAAACTGTTTTTT. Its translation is CSVVVRGTGKTNEKLFF. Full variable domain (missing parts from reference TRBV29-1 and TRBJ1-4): SAVISQKPSRDICQRGTSLTIQCQVDSQVTMMFWYRQQPGQSLTLIATANQGSEATYESGFVIDKFPISRPNLTFSTLTVSNMSPEDSSIYLCSVVVRGTGKTNEKLFFGSGTQLSVL.

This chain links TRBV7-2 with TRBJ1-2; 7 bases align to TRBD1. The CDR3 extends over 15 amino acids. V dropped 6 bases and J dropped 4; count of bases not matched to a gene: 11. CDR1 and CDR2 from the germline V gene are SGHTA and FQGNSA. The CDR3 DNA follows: TGTGCCAGCAGTCGGGACAGCATCCTCCTCTATGGCTACACCTTC. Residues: CASSRDSILLYGYTF.

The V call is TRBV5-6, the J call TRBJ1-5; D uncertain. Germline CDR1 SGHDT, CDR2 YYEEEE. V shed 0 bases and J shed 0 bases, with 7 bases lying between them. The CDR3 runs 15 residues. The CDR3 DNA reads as TGTGCCAGCAGCTTGGGCCTATATAGCAATCAGCCCCAGCATTTT. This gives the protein CASSLGLYSNQPQHF.